The clone carrying this T cell receptor (beta chain) was observed a handful of times. Its antigen is not identified. Described time point: persistent/refractory GD, antithyroid drugs over 5 years with positive TRAb. Preparation of the TCR library used RNA extracted from PBMCs. The entry originates in a study of regulatory T cells in long-lasting Graves disease. Overall study findings and caveats: Less diverse TCR repertoires were seen in persistent Graves' patients than in newly diagnosed ones. Gene preferences differed: TRBV28, TRBJ1-2, TRBJ2-5 in persistent cases.

V gave up 1 base and J gave up 6 bases, with 9 bases separating them. The CDR3 runs to 12 residues. The germline CDR1 and CDR2 sequences are GTSNPN and SVGIG (reference sequence). The TCR beta library used iRepertoire HTBI primers with Arm-PCR amplification of CDR3. The authors' processing: From all samples, identification returned 14 TRBJ and approximately 62 TRBV segments. From the multiplex PCR reads, TCRdb called clonotypes with MiXCR, one entry per CDR3 protein. In this record, the V and J calls reflect TCRdb's handling and not the investigators' own analysis. The table shows approximately 380,000 distinct CDR3 sequences, with around 20% occurring only once.

The material sequenced was peripheral blood mononuclear cells (PBMCs), taken when the disease was refractory, from a patient treated with antithyroid drugs. This chain joins TRBV30 and TRBJ1-1, with D possibly matching TRBD1 (5 bases). The sequence was collected from a female donor with Graves disease. CDR3 in amino acids: CAWSGAGSEAFF. CDR3 DNA sequence: TGTGCCTGGAGTGGGGCAGGGTCTGAAGCTTTCTTT.